This T cell receptor beta chain came from a study of response to subunit inactivated influenza vaccine. The study, taken as a whole, reports: Each seasonal influenza vaccination, the authors suggested, recruits few new T cells.

V was shortened by 11 bases and J by 3 bases, with 9 bases between the two germline ends. CDR3 length equals 11 residues. Per the germline V gene, CDR1 is ENHRY and CDR2 is SYGVKD. TCRdb reanalysed the RT-PCR reads using MiXCR and keeps one entry per CDR3 protein. The sample records about 650,000 distinct CDR3 sequences, around 15% being singletons. The table lists this clonotype with a few counts. No antigen is known for it. The chain carries TRBV10-3 and TRBJ2-3; D gene unclear. The starting material was PBMCs from blood, obtained around 15 days before vaccination. This TCR came from a middle-aged man who received an inactivated influenza vaccine. CDR3 nucleotides: TGTGCCGTGCTCCGGACAGATACGCAGTATTTT. Translating it yields CAVLRTDTQYF.